What follows are 24 T cell receptor beta chains derived from one specimen sequenced in a study of cytomegalovirus exposure and HLA in healthy donors. Amplification used 60 Vbeta primers and 13 Jbeta primers. The assay was immunoSEQ multiplex PCR, and TCRdb's table has in-frame clones only and misses some. The data contain 50,000 to 70,000 clones, 75% to 85% of them singletons. The specimen sequenced was PBMCs. The receptors stem from a woman between 40 and 55 years old in good health and CMV-seronegative.

This clone was recorded a few times. The V gene is TRBV10-3, the J gene TRBJ1-4; 10 bases are a match to TRBD1. Germline V lookup: CDR1 ENHRY, CDR2 SYGVKD. Unmatched junction bases numbered 7, after V lost 10 bases and J lost 8 bases. This CDR3 spans 13 amino acids. In nucleotides, the CDR3 is TGTGCCACGGGGACAGGGGAGTCCGAAAAACTGTTTTTT. It encodes CATGTGESEKLFF.

J is TRBJ2-7 and V is TRBV11-2; D is possibly TRBD2 (5 bases). The CDR3 spans 19 residues. Looked up from germline, CDR1 is SGHAT and CDR2 is FQNNGV. Trimming removed 1 base from V and 4 bases from J, with 26 bases in between. CDR3 region: CASSLGPVIKRIASYEQYF. DNA for the CDR3: TGTGCCAGCAGCTTAGGGCCGGTAATTAAGCGAATAGCGAGTTACGAGCAGTACTTC.

The chain combines TRBV28 with TRBJ2-5, with D uncertain. The CDR3 spans 15 residues. Germline V gene sequence: CDR1 MDHEN, CDR2 SYDVKM. The germline V and J ends were trimmed by 6 bases and 2 bases, with 16 bases remaining between them. CDR3 protein: CASSQRLEVQETQYF. CDR3 DNA sequence: TGTGCCAGCAGCCAGAGGCTAGAAGTACAAGAGACCCAGTACTTC.

The chain recombines TRBV9 with TRBJ2-1; 10 bases line up with TRBD2. The CDR3 extends over 16 amino acids. The ends lost 4 bases at V and 1 base at J; junction bases unmatched: 5. Germline CDR1 is SGDLS and CDR2 is YYNGEE. The CDR3 sequence: CASSPHSGRSYNEQFF. Written as DNA, the CDR3 is TGTGCCAGCAGCCCCCATAGCGGGAGGTCCTACAATGAGCAGTTCTTC.

This rearrangement joins TRBV4-1 to TRBJ1-2; weak D call: TRBD1 (5 bases). The CDR3 runs to 13 residues. Germline-derived CDR1 and CDR2 are MGHRA and YSYEKL. Trimming stripped 0 bases from V and 8 bases from J, with 10 bases between. CDR3 bases: TGCGCCAGCAGCCAAGATGGGGCGGCCGGCTACACCTTC. This translates into CASSQDGAAGYTF.

The J gene is TRBJ1-3, the V gene TRBV5-1; TRBD1 aligns across 8 bases. Losses at the gene ends were 2 bases for V and 6 bases for J; bases not matched to a gene: 7. Germline V gene data show CDR1 as SGHRS and CDR2 as YFSETQ. The CDR3 runs 15 residues. CDR3 coding DNA: TGCGCCAGCAGCTTAAGCCAGGGGGCGGAAAACACCATATATTTT. Amino acid sequence: CASSLSQGAENTIYF.

This clone was detected only once. The chain employs TRBV9 and TRBJ2-1; 8 bases match TRBD1. Per germline, CDR1 SGDLS and CDR2 YYNGEE. V gave up 4 bases and J gave up 6 bases; unmatched junction bases: 15. The CDR3 length is 17 residues. Here the CDR3 DNA reads TGTGCCAGCAGCCCCCAGGGGGCGGCCGTTGGGGCCAATGAGCAGTTCTTC. It translates to CASSPQGAAVGANEQFF.

The chain has TRBV7-3 and TRBJ2-3; 10 bases map to TRBD1. The trim removed 5 bases at V and 2 bases at J, leaving 13 bases unmatched. The CDR3 is 18 amino acids. CDR1 and CDR2 from the germline V gene are SGHTA and FQGTGA. The CDR3 region has the DNA TGTGCCAGCAGCCCGGGACAGGGGCCCTTCTCGTTCACAGATACGCAGTATTTT. It translates to CASSPGQGPFSFTDTQYF.

The chain couples TRBV7-3 to TRBJ1-1; D is uncertain. V was shortened by 4 bases and J by 0 bases, with 6 bases between the two germline ends. The CDR3 consists of 13 residues. The V gene's germline CDR1 is SGHTA and CDR2 FQGTGA. CDR3 nucleotides: TGTGCCAGCAGCTCTTCAGTGAACACTGAAGCTTTCTTT. Translation: CASSSSVNTEAFF.

The V gene is TRBV2, the J gene TRBJ2-7, with 10 bases lining up with TRBD1. The CDR3 spans 14 residues. Germline V CDR1 and CDR2: SNHLY, FYNNEI. Trimming removed 10 bases from V and 5 bases from J; junction bases left unmatched: 11. In DNA form, the CDR3 reads TGTGCCATTATCACCCGGGACAGGGGAAACGAGCAGTACTTC. It translates to CAIITRDRGNEQYF.

This rearrangement joins TRBV4-2 to TRBJ2-7; TRBD1 might be the D (5 bases). This CDR3 has 15 residues. Trimming stripped 0 bases from V and 2 bases from J, with 11 bases between. Per the germline V gene, CDR1 is LGHNA and CDR2 is YNFKEQ. This CDR3 is CASSQDQRQTYEQYF. In DNA form, the CDR3 reads TGTGCCAGCAGCCAAGATCAGCGACAGACCTACGAGCAGTACTTC.

The rearrangement links TRBV6-6 to TRBJ1-5; no clear D. The CDR3 is 13 residues long. V was pared by 5 bases and J by 4 bases, with 9 bases between. From germline, CDR1 is MNHNY and CDR2 SVGAGI (reference sequence). The CDR3 loop reads CASSLDGNQPQHF. As DNA, the CDR3 is TGTGCCAGCAGTCTAGACGGGAATCAGCCCCAGCATTTT.

The rearrangement uses TRBV29-1 and TRBJ1-3, with D uncertain. V lost 6 bases to trimming and J lost 2 bases, with 8 bases between them. The CDR3 is 12 amino acids. Germline V gene lookup returns CDR1 SQVTM and CDR2 ANQGSEA. The CDR3 DNA follows: TGCAGCGTCAAAACGGCTGGAAACACCATATATTTT. Its protein is CSVKTAGNTIYF.

The chain uses TRBV28 and TRBJ1-1; D gene uncertain. The CDR3 has 13 residues. Germline V gene sequence: CDR1 MDHEN, CDR2 SYDVKM. Deletions cut 5 bases from V and 1 base from J, with 8 bases between. In DNA form, the CDR3 reads TGTGCCAGCAGTCTCCCAGGGAACACTGAAGCTTTCTTT. Translating it yields CASSLPGNTEAFF.

The genes are TRBV5-6 and TRBJ2-7; D might be TRBD1 (5 bases). This CDR3 has 14 residues. With 3 bases removed from V and 0 bases from J, the gap between germline ends came to 10 bases. The germline gives CDR1 SGHDT, CDR2 YYEEEE. The CDR3 reads CASSWATGSYEQYF. The DNA of the CDR3 is TGTGCCAGCAGCTGGGCTACAGGCTCCTACGAGCAGTACTTC.

In its sample, this clone was seen a few times. This chain joins TRBV19 and TRBJ2-5; tentative D call: TRBD2 (7 bases). The germline V gene has CDR1 LNHDA and CDR2 SQIVND (reference sequence). The CDR3 runs 15 residues. The V end was cut by 3 bases, the J end by 2 bases, with 13 bases between. The CDR3 is CASSIWGRGQETQYF. CDR3 nucleotide sequence: TGTGCCAGTAGTATTTGGGGGAGGGGGCAAGAGACCCAGTACTTC.

This clone was recorded only once. V gene TRBV27 combines with J gene TRBJ1-2; weak D call: TRBD1 (5 bases). Trimming left V 2 bases short and J 8 bases short, with 18 bases between. CDR1 and CDR2 from the germline V gene are MNHEY and SMNVEV (reference sequence). There are 15 residues in the CDR3. Here the CDR3 DNA reads TGTGCCAGCAGTTTACTGGGGCAAGGGGTGGAGGGCTACACCTTC. Translation gives CASSLLGQGVEGYTF.

The V call is TRBV2, the J call TRBJ2-7; tentative D call: TRBD1 (6 bases). This CDR3 is built from 14 residues. Germline V CDR1 and CDR2: SNHLY, FYNNEI. V gave up 6 bases and J gave up 6 bases, with 18 bases separating them. The DNA of the CDR3 is TGTGCCAGCAGGAACACAGGGTTTCGCGTCGAGCAGTACTTC. Residues: CASRNTGFRVEQYF.

This chain joins TRBV4-2 and TRBJ2-7; D not certain. This CDR3 is 16 amino acids long. V dropped 1 base and J dropped 2 bases, with 15 bases sitting between them. Germline CDR1 LGHNA, CDR2 YNFKEQ. In DNA, the CDR3 is TGTGCCAGCAGCCAAGGCGCGGTAGCTGATACCTACGAGCAGTACTTC. Protein sequence: CASSQGAVADTYEQYF.

The genes are TRBV6-5 and TRBJ1-2; TRBD1 might be the D (5 bases). The CDR3 has 14 amino acids. V shed 2 bases and J shed 8 bases, with 15 bases lying between them. Per the germline V gene, CDR1 is MNHEY and CDR2 is SVGAGI. The DNA for the CDR3 is TGTGCCAGCAGTTACGGGGGGTTAGGTGGAGGCTACACCTTC. This codes for CASSYGGLGGGYTF.

This clone has only one observation. This sequence joins TRBV6-5 and TRBJ1-1; tentative D call: TRBD1 (6 bases). The germline V gene encodes CDR1 MNHEY and CDR2 SVGAGI. CDR3 length: 14 residues. V was cut by 6 bases and J by 6 bases, with 17 bases left in between. The CDR3 DNA is TGTGCCAGCAGGGAACAGGGTACAGGCGCTGAAGCTTTCTTT. Translated, it gives CASREQGTGAEAFF.

The chain is built from TRBV2 and TRBJ1-2; 8 positions agree with TRBD1. Germline-derived CDR1 and CDR2 are SNHLY and FYNNEI. Trimming took 8 bases from V and 4 from J; bases not matched to a gene: 6. The CDR3 length is 13 residues. CDR3 in DNA: TGTGCCAGCCGACAAGGGACAGGCTATGGCTACACCTTC. It codes for CASRQGTGYGYTF.

V gene TRBV25-1 combines with J gene TRBJ2-3; TRBD2 matches at 14 bases. Germline V CDR1 and CDR2: MGHDK, SYGVNS. The CDR3 is 17 amino acids. V shed 2 bases, J shed 4 bases, and the junction held 5 bases outside the gene matches. CDR3 region: CASSEEGTSGSPDTQYF. CDR3 DNA: TGTGCCAGCAGTGAAGAGGGGACTAGCGGGAGCCCAGATACGCAGTATTTT. The entire variable domain, with the rest obtained from reference TRBV25-1 and TRBJ2-3, is as follows: EADIYQTPRYLVIGTGKKITLECSQTMGHDKMYWYQQDPGMELHLIHYSYGVNSTEKGDLSSESTVSRIRTEHFPLTLESARPSHTSQYLCASSEEGTSGSPDTQYFGPGTRLTVL.

Concerning this clone itself: The junction does not match germline at one end; this may be a read error. This chain connects TRBV6-5 to TRBJ1-3; D remains unclear. CDR3 length: 15 amino acids. CDR1 is MNHEY, CDR2 SVGAGI, per germline. DNA for the CDR3: TGTGCCAGCATTTACTCGCCCGGGGCTGGAAACACCATATATTTT. Translation: CASIYSPGAGNTIYF.